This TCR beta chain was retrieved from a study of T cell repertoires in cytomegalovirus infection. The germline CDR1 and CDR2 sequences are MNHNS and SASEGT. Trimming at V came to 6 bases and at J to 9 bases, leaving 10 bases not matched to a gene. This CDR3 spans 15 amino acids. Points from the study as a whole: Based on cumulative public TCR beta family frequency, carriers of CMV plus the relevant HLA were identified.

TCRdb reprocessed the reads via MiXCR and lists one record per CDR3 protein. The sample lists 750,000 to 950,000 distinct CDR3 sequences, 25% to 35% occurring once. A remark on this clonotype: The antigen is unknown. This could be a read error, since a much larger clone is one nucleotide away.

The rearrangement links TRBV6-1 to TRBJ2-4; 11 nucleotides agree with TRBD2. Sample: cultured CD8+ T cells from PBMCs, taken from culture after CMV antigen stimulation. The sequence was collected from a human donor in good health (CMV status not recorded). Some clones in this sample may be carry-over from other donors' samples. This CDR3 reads CASSPTGLAETIQYF. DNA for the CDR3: TGTGCCAGCAGCCCCACGGGACTAGCGGAAACCATTCAGTACTTC.